A single sample is the source of the 21 T cell receptor beta chains below, sequenced in a study of blood T cells in healthy people across ages (dated by TCRdb to the mid-2010s). The library was prepared using 5' RACE. Sequencing was carried out with an Illumina HiSeq 2500. A second about 7 to 12 cycle PCR used a sample-barcoded 5' primer and a J-beta primer mix. The public reads were reanalyzed by TCRdb: fastp trimming at Q25, MiXCR alignment, in-frame beta chains only. Each record represents a unique CDR3 protein, reported with the most common genes and DNA among its rows. The sample has more than 450,000 distinct CDR3 sequences on record, around a quarter of them singletons. The ten largest account for roughly 3.5% of the sample. The same data also contributed to another study, on T cells of mothers and their children.

The sample was blood. Receptors originate from a boy between 2 and 10 years old in good health.

This clonotype was recorded a few times. The rearrangement joins TRBV27 to TRBJ1-6; weak D call: TRBD1 (6 bases). Trimming stripped 3 bases from V and 14 bases from J, with 11 bases between. The germline V gene encodes CDR1 MNHEY and CDR2 SMNVEV (reference sequence). This CDR3 comprises 12 residues. In nucleotides, the CDR3 is TGTGCCAGCAGTTTGAGAGGGGGTACCCTCCACTTT. Amino acids: CASSLRGGTLHF.

This clonotype was counted only a few times. The rearrangement joins TRBV9 to TRBJ2-2; 7 bases line up with TRBD1. The CDR3 runs 17 residues. V shed 3 bases and J 0 bases; nucleotides not matched to a gene: 8. Germline CDR1 SGDLS, CDR2 YYNGEE. The CDR3 loop is CASSDSSGQPNTGELFF. The CDR3 coding sequence is TGTGCCAGCAGCGACTCATCGGGACAGCCGAACACCGGGGAGCTGTTTTTT.

This clonotype turned up a few times. The genes are TRBV4-1 and TRBJ2-1; D is possibly TRBD2 (6 bases). V was clipped by 4 bases and J by 3 bases, with 10 bases between them. Germline CDR1 and CDR2: MGHRA and YSYEKL. The CDR3 is 14 amino acids. As DNA, the CDR3 is TGCGCCAGCAGCCGTAGCGGTCTCTACAATGAGCAGTTCTTC. This gives the protein CASSRSGLYNEQFF.

This clonotype has just a few counts. The rearrangement links TRBV7-9 to TRBJ2-1; 9 bases are a match to TRBD2. V lost 2 bases to trimming and J lost 6 bases; unmatched junction nucleotides: 5. The germline CDR1 and CDR2 sequences are SEHNR and FQNEAQ (reference sequence). CDR3 length equals 15 residues. The CDR3 region has the DNA TGTGCCAGCAGCTTAAGGCTAGCGGGACGCAATGAGCAGTTCTTC. Its translation is CASSLRLAGRNEQFF.

The chain employs TRBV10-3 and TRBJ1-1; D possibly corresponds to TRBD1 (5 bases). Trimming shortened V by 5 bases and J by 0 bases, and 10 bases separated the two germline ends. This CDR3 is built from 14 residues. The germline CDR1 and CDR2 sequences are ENHRY and SYGVKD. CDR3 loop: CAISPGEMNTEAFF. DNA of the CDR3: TGTGCCATCAGTCCGGGGGAAATGAACACTGAAGCTTTCTTT.

This clonotype was detected a few times. This chain uses TRBV6-1 with TRBJ2-7; D is undetermined. V was trimmed by 6 bases and J by 2 bases, leaving 5 bases between them. Germline CDR1 and CDR2: MNHNS and SASEGT. The CDR3 loop spans 11 amino acids. As DNA, the CDR3 is TGTGCCAGCAGAAGAGCCTACGAGCAGTACTTC. Amino acids: CASRRAYEQYF.

This clonotype was counted between two and nine times. This chain links TRBV6-6 with TRBJ1-6, with D unclear. CDR3 length: 13 amino acids. Germline CDR1 is MNHNY and CDR2 is SVGAGI (reference sequence). V was pared by 8 bases and J by 4 bases, with 9 bases between. CDR3: CASHREYNSPLHF. The DNA of the CDR3 is TGTGCCAGCCACCGGGAATATAATTCACCCCTCCACTTT.

The rearrangement uses TRBV15 and TRBJ2-3, with D unresolved. The germline V gene encodes CDR1 LNHNV and CDR2 YYDKDF (reference sequence). V was shortened by 6 bases and J by 3 bases, with 4 bases between the two germline ends. This CDR3 contains 11 residues. CDR3: CATSLTDTQYF. CDR3 sequence (DNA): TGTGCCACCAGTCTGACAGATACGCAGTATTTT.

V is TRBV4-3 and J is TRBJ2-1; 10 bases map to TRBD2. V trimming: 0 bases; J trimming: 3 bases; junction bases outside the gene matches: 5. The CDR3 extends over 17 amino acids. Germline CDR1 and CDR2: LGHNA and YSLEER. The CDR3 loop is CASSQDRASGSYNEQFF. CDR3 DNA sequence: TGCGCCAGCAGCCAAGATCGGGCTAGCGGGAGCTACAATGAGCAGTTCTTC.

The CDR3 coding sequence is TGTGCCAGCAGCTTTGATTTACTAGCGGCTAACACCGGGGAGCTGTTTTTT. Its translation is CASSFDLLAANTGELFF. J is TRBJ2-2 and V is TRBV7-7; 8 bases map to TRBD2. The CDR3 totals 17 residues. CDR1 and CDR2 (germline): SSHAT, FNYEAQ (reference sequence). V gave up 3 bases and J gave up 2 bases; unmatched junction bases: 8.

This clonotype has just a few counts. The rearrangement uses TRBV9 and TRBJ2-7, with 12 bases aligning to TRBD2. The J call may be faulty, since TRBJ2-1 better matches the DNA end. The CDR3 loop spans 15 amino acids. CDR1 and CDR2 (germline): SGDLS, YYNGEE. CDR3 protein: CASSASETSGREQFF. CDR3 sequence (DNA): TGTGCCAGCAGCGCGAGCGAGACTAGCGGGAGAGAGCAGTTCTTC.

The V gene is TRBV3-1, the J gene TRBJ2-5; TRBD2 matches 9 bases. Trimming at V came to 3 bases and at J to 2 bases, leaving 4 bases not matched to a gene. Germline assignment: CDR1 LGHDT and CDR2 YNNKEL (reference sequence). The CDR3 covers 15 residues. The CDR3, as DNA: TGTGCCAGCAGCCAGGCGGGGGGGAGGCAAGAGACCCAGTACTTC. Translated, it gives CASSQAGGRQETQYF.

Turning to this clonotype: Germline and junction disagree at one end, which may indicate a read error. V gene TRBV12-3 or TRBV12-4 combines with J gene TRBJ1-2; D is ambiguous. CDR3 length: 13 amino acids. The CDR3 sequence: CASSLSSGNGYTF. The CDR3 nucleotides read TGTGCCAGCAGTTTATCGTCTGGGAATGGTTACACCTTC.

The table lists this clonotype with a count of one. J is TRBJ2-2 and V is TRBV12-3 or TRBV12-4, with 7 bases lining up with TRBD1. The ends lost 4 bases at V and 6 bases at J; junction bases unmatched: 5. CDR3 length: 14 amino acids. CDR3 sequence: CASSSDRVAGELFF. In nucleotides, the CDR3 is TGTGCCAGCAGTTCCGACAGGGTCGCCGGGGAGCTGTTTTTT.

This clonotype was seen many times. The V and J genes are TRBV20-1 and TRBJ2-1, with 12 positions matching TRBD2. The germline CDR1 and CDR2 sequences are DFQATT and SNEGSKA (reference sequence). The CDR3 spans 15 residues. V trimming: 4 bases; J trimming: 4 bases; junction bases outside the gene matches: 5. CDR3: CSATTSGSEYNEQFF. Here the CDR3 DNA reads TGCAGTGCTACGACTAGCGGGAGTGAGTACAATGAGCAGTTCTTC.

The table lists this clonotype with a few counts. The J gene is TRBJ2-1, the V gene TRBV27, with 8 bases lining up with TRBD2. J gave up 0 bases and V 4 bases, and 5 bases lay outside the gene matches. The CDR3 is 16 residues long. CDR1 MNHEY and CDR2 SMNVEV come from the germline V gene (reference sequence). The CDR3 DNA reads as TGTGCCAGCAGTTGGACTAGCCCGAGCTCCTACAATGAGCAGTTCTTC. It is translated as CASSWTSPSSYNEQFF.

This clonotype was seen a few times. The chain links TRBV6-5 to TRBJ1-1; D uncertain. The CDR3 sequence is 15 residues long. With 2 bases removed from V and 3 bases from J, the gap between germline ends came to 13 bases. Germline loops: CDR1 MNHEY, CDR2 SVGAGI. The CDR3, as DNA: TGTGCCAGCAGTTACCGGAAAGGGAATGACACTGAAGCTTTCTTT. Translated, it gives CASSYRKGNDTEAFF.

This clonotype appeared many times. This chain joins TRBV10-3 and TRBJ2-1, with D perhaps TRBD2 (6 bases). V lost 3 bases, J lost 2 bases, and 8 bases lay in between. The CDR3 contains 14 residues. CDR1 is ENHRY, CDR2 SYGVKD, per germline. CDR3 in DNA: TGTGCCATCAGTGACGGGAGACCCTACAATGAGCAGTTCTTC. Residues: CAISDGRPYNEQFF.

The chain has TRBV7-2 and TRBJ2-1; D may be TRBD2 (5 bases). The J call may be in error: the DNA end matches TRBJ2-7 better. The CDR3 consists of 15 residues. Germline V CDR1 and CDR2: SGHTA, FQGNSA. The CDR3 sequence is CASSSSPGTTYEQYF. The CDR3 coding sequence is TGTGCCAGCAGCTCCTCTCCGGGAACCACCTACGAGCAGTACTTC.

The chain carries TRBV20-1 and TRBJ2-1; TRBD2 matches at 11 bases. Germline assignment: CDR1 DFQATT and CDR2 SNEGSKA (reference sequence). This CDR3 comprises 17 residues. J lost 4 bases, V lost 2 bases, and 10 bases had no gene match. CDR3 in DNA: TGCAGTGCTAGATCCTCCCGACTAGCGGGAAAGTACAATGAGCAGTTCTTC. Amino acid sequence: CSARSSRLAGKYNEQFF.

This clonotype was found many times. The J gene is TRBJ2-7, the V gene TRBV29-1, with a tentative D call TRBD2 (6 bases). The CDR3 spans 13 residues. V was shortened by 6 bases and J by 0 bases, with 12 bases between the two germline ends. Germline-derived CDR1 and CDR2 are SQVTM and ANQGSEA. The CDR3, as DNA: TGCAGCGTACGGAGGGACGCCTCCTACGAGCAGTACTTC. It translates to CSVRRDASYEQYF.